A selection of T cell receptor beta chains follows, all from one sample in a study of cytomegalovirus exposure and HLA in healthy donors. Libraries were prepared by immunoSEQ multiplex PCR; TCRdb keeps only in-frame clonotypes and omits some of them. The data contain approximately 150,000 clones, around 75% of them seen just once; the ten biggest clones take up approximately 2.4%. Material for sequencing was PBMCs. These receptors were obtained from a female donor in good health and CMV-seronegative. CDR3s include the opening cysteine and the closing phenylalanine or tryptophan. Each record gives: CDR3 DNA, CDR3 protein, clone size, J gene, D gene, CDR3 length, V gene. A D gene is named only where the DNA matches it firmly. Expanded clones are given a class, and other clones once, few, many or no size at all.

TGTGCCAGCTCACCACCGGGAGTCTCCTACGAGCAGTACTTC	CASSPPGVSYEQYF	NA	TRBJ2-7	NA	14	TRBV18
TGTGCCAGCAGCCAAAAGGGACTAGTCTATCGCAATGAGCAGTTCTTC	CASSQKGLVYRNEQFF	NA	TRBJ2-1	TRBD2	16	TRBV14
TGTGCCAGCAGTTTATTCGGCAGGGGAGGGGACACTGAAGCTTTCTTT	CASSLFGRGGDTEAFF	NA	TRBJ1-1	NA	16	TRBV27
TGTGCCAGCAGAGTGGGACAGGACACTGAAGCTTTCTTT	CASRVGQDTEAFF	few	TRBJ1-1	TRBD1	13	TRBV2
TGTGCCAGCAGTGCAGGGCCCGAAGAGACCCAGTACTTC	CASSAGPEETQYF	NA	TRBJ2-5	NA	13	TRBV2
TGTGCCAGCAGTCTCGGGGAGCGGCATGGCTACACCTTC	CASSLGERHGYTF	NA	TRBJ1-2	NA	13	TRBV7-2
TGCGCCAGCAGGCAAATTCCGAGCTCTGGAAACACCATATATTTT	CASRQIPSSGNTIYF	NA	TRBJ1-3	NA	15	TRBV5-1
TGTGCCAGCAGCCCTACGTATTGGACAGGGGAGAGAAATGGCTACACCTTC	CASSPTYWTGERNGYTF	NA	TRBJ1-2	TRBD1	17	TRBV7-9
TGTGCCAGCAGCGGAGGATGGCTAGCGGGTGGTCGCGAGCAGTACTTC	CASSGGWLAGGREQYF	NA	TRBJ2-7	TRBD2	16	TRBV7-8
TGTGCCAGCAGTTTCGGGACAGACTCTGAAGCTTTCTTT	CASSFGTDSEAFF	NA	TRBJ1-1	TRBD1	13	TRBV6-6
TGTGCCAGCAGCGTAGCTAGCAGATCCACAGATACGCAGTATTTT	CASSVASRSTDTQYF	NA	TRBJ2-3	NA	15	TRBV9
TGTGCCAGCAGCCCAAGGACAGATAATGAGCAGTTCTTC	CASSPRTDNEQFF	few	TRBJ2-1	NA	13	TRBV9
TGTGCCAGCAGCGTAGTCAGTAGCGGGAGGGCCGGGGCCGGGGAGCTGTTTTTT	CASSVVSSGRAGAGELFF	NA	TRBJ2-2	TRBD2	18	TRBV9
TGCAGGGCCCGGGACAGGGCGTCCACGTACTTC	CRARDRASTYF	NA	TRBJ2-7	TRBD1	11	TRBV20-1
TGTGCCAGCAGCCAGACTAGCTCCTCCTACGAGCAGTACTTC	CASSQTSSSYEQYF	NA	TRBJ2-7	TRBD2	14	TRBV11-2
TGCGCCAGCAGTGAGTCGGGAGCATTCGCAGATACGCAGTATTTT	CASSESGAFADTQYF	NA	TRBJ2-3	NA	15	TRBV10-1
TGTGCCAGCAGTCTTCCGGACAGGGGGCTCAATGAGCAGTTCTTC	CASSLPDRGLNEQFF	NA	TRBJ2-1	TRBD1	15	TRBV27
TGTGCCAGCAGCTTAGACGGGAGCTACGAGCAGTACTTC	CASSLDGSYEQYF	once	TRBJ2-7	NA	13	TRBV11-2
TGTGCCAGCAGTTACTCGAGAGGGTACGAGCAGTACTTC	CASSYSRGYEQYF	NA	TRBJ2-7	NA	13	TRBV6-5
TGTGCCAGCAGCTTCCGTTGGCAGGCTAACACTGAAGCTTTCTTT	CASSFRWQANTEAFF	NA	TRBJ1-1	NA	15	TRBV7-2
TGCGCCAGCCGTGGGGGGGCGGGCGGGGAGCTGTTTTTT	CASRGGAGGELFF	NA	TRBJ2-2	NA	13	TRBV4-1
TGTGCCAGCAGTCCGGGGGGGACCGGAGGAAACGGGGAGCTGTTTTTT	CASSPGGTGGNGELFF	NA	TRBJ2-2	TRBD2	16	TRBV9
TGTGCCGTCAGTAGGCTAGCGGCCGACGAGCAGTTCTTC	CAVSRLAADEQFF	few	TRBJ2-1	TRBD2	13	TRBV6-1
TGTTCCAGCAGCTGGTCAGGGGCGAGAGCCGCCACCGGGGAGCTGTTTTTT	CSSSWSGARAATGELFF	NA	TRBJ2-2	NA	17	TRBV7-9
TGTGCCAGTAGTCATAGACAGGGGGCGAACACCGGGGAGCTGTTTTTT	CASSHRQGANTGELFF	NA	TRBJ2-2	TRBD1	16	TRBV19
TGTGCCAGCAGCTTCGGGACTCAGAACACCGGGGAGCTGTTTTTT	CASSFGTQNTGELFF	NA	TRBJ2-2	NA	15	TRBV11-2
TGTGCCAGCAGCCCGGGACTAGCTGGCAATGAGCAGTTCTTC	CASSPGLAGNEQFF	NA	TRBJ2-1	TRBD2	14	TRBV2
TGTGCCAGCAGCTACGCGGGGGGTATTGGCACTGAAGCTTTCTTT	CASSYAGGIGTEAFF	once	TRBJ1-1	NA	15	TRBV11-2
TGTGCCAGCAGCGTACAGGGGCTCAATTCACCCCTCCACTTT	CASSVQGLNSPLHF	NA	TRBJ1-6	NA	14	TRBV9
TGTGCCAGCAGTCCGGGTGTGCCCTATGGCTACACCTTC	CASSPGVPYGYTF	NA	TRBJ1-2	NA	13	TRBV6-5
TGCGCCAGCAGCCAAGCTCTGGCTGCAACTAATGAAAAACTGTTTTTT	CASSQALAATNEKLFF	NA	TRBJ1-4	NA	16	TRBV4-3
TGTGCCACCAGCAGAGATACCCCGCTACAGGGCGATGGCTACACCTTC	CATSRDTPLQGDGYTF	NA	TRBJ1-2	NA	16	TRBV15
TGTGCCAGCACCCCAGGACTAGCGGAAAACTACGAGCAGTACTTC	CASTPGLAENYEQYF	NA	TRBJ2-7	TRBD2	15	TRBV7-2
TGTGCCAGCACCCTACCGACAGGGAATCAGCCCCAGCATTTT	CASTLPTGNQPQHF	few	TRBJ1-5	TRBD1	14	TRBV28
TGTGCCAGCAGTGAGACTCAGGTAGGGGATTCACCCCTCCACTTT	CASSETQVGDSPLHF	NA	TRBJ1-6	NA	15	TRBV6-1
TGTGCCACCAGCAGAGATTGGTCAGGGGGCATCGGCGGGGAGCTGTTTTTT	CATSRDWSGGIGGELFF	once	TRBJ2-2	TRBD1	17	TRBV15
TGTGCCAGCTCACCTGTCACAGGTATCCAGCCCCAGCATTTT	CASSPVTGIQPQHF	NA	TRBJ1-5	NA	14	TRBV18
TGTGCCAGCAGCCCCCAGGGACAGGGGTCCCCCTACGAGCAGTACTTC	CASSPQGQGSPYEQYF	few	TRBJ2-7	TRBD1	16	TRBV4-2
TGTGCCAGCGCCCTTCGGGACAACAACACTGAAGCTTTCTTT	CASALRDNNTEAFF	NA	TRBJ1-1	NA	14	TRBV21-1
TGTGCCAGCAGCGCGCAGGGATCGAACACCGGGGAGCTGTTTTTT	CASSAQGSNTGELFF	NA	TRBJ2-2	NA	15	TRBV9
TGTGCCAGCCGGACAGGGACCTACGAGCAGTACTTC	CASRTGTYEQYF	NA	TRBJ2-7	TRBD1	12	TRBV2
TGTGCCAGCAGTTTGGGAGGGGCGGGGGACCAAGAGACCCAGTACTTC	CASSLGGAGDQETQYF	NA	TRBJ2-5	TRBD2	16	TRBV27
TGCGCCAGCAGCCAAGGGGGGCAGGGGAGTGAGCAGTTCTTC	CASSQGGQGSEQFF	NA	TRBJ2-1	NA	14	TRBV4-3
TGTGCCAGCGCCGCGAGAGCAACTAATGAAAAACTGTTTTTT	CASAARATNEKLFF	NA	TRBJ1-4	NA	14	TRBV19
TGTGCCAGCAGCTTGGGACAGCTCGACGAGCAGTACTTC	CASSLGQLDEQYF	NA	TRBJ2-7	NA	13	TRBV5-6